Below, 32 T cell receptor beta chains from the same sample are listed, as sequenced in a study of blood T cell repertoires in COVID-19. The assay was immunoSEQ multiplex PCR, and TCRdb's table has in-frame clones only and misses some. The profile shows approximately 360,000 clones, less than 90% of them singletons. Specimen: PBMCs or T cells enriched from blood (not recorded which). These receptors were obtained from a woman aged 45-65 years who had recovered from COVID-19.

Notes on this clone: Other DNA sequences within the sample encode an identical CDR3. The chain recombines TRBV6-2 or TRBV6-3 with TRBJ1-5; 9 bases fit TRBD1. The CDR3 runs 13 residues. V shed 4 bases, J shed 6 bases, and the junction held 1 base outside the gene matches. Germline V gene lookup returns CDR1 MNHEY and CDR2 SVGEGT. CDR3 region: CASSSDRGQPQHF. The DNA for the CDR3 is TGTGCCAGCAGTTCGGACAGGGGTCAGCCCCAGCATTTT.

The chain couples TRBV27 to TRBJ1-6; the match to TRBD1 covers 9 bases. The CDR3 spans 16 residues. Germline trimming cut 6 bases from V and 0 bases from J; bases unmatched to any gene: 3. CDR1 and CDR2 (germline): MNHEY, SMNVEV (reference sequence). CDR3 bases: TGTGCCAGCAGGGGACAGGGTGTCTCCTATAATTCACCCCTCCACTTT. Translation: CASRGQGVSYNSPLHF.

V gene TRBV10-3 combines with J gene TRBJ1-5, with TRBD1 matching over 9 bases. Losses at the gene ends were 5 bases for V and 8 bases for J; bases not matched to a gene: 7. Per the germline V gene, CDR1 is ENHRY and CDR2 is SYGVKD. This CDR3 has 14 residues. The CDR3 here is CAISPGQGFEPQHF. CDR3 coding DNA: TGTGCCATCAGTCCGGGACAGGGTTTTGAGCCCCAGCATTTT.

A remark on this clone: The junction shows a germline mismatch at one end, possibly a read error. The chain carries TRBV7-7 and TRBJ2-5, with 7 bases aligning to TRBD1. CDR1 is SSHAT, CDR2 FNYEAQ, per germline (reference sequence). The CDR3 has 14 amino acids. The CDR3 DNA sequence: TGTGCTAGCAGCTCTGGGACAGTAGGAGAGACCCAGTACTTC. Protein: CASSSGTVGETQYF. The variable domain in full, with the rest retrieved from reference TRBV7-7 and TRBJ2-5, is GAGVSQSPRYKVTKRGQDVTLRCDPISSHATLYWYQQALGQGPEFLTYFNYEAQPDKSGLPSDRFSAERPEGSISTLTIQRTEQRDSAMYRCASSSGTVGETQYFGPGTRLLVL.

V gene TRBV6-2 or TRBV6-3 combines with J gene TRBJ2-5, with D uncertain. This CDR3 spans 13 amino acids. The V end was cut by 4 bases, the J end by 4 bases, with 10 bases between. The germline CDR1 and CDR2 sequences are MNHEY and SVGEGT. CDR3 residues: CASSSSGAETQYF. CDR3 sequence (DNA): TGTGCCAGCAGTTCTAGTGGCGCAGAGACCCAGTACTTC.

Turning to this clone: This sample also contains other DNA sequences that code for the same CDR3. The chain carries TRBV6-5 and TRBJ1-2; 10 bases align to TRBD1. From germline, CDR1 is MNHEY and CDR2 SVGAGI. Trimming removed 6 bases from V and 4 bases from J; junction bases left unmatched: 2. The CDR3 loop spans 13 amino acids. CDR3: CASRGQGSYGYTF. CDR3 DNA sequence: TGTGCCAGCAGGGGACAGGGGTCCTATGGCTACACCTTC.

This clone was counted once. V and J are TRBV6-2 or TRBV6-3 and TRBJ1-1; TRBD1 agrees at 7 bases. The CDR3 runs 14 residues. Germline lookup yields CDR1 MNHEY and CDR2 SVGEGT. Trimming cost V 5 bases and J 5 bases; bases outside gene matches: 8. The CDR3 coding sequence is TGTGCCAGCAGTCAAACAGGGGTTAGGACTGAAGCTTTCTTT. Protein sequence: CASSQTGVRTEAFF.

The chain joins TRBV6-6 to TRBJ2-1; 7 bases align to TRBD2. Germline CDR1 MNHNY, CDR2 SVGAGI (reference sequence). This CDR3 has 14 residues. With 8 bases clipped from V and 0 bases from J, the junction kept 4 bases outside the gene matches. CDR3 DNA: TGTGCCAGCCAAGCGGGGCGCTCCTACAATGAGCAGTTCTTC. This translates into CASQAGRSYNEQFF.

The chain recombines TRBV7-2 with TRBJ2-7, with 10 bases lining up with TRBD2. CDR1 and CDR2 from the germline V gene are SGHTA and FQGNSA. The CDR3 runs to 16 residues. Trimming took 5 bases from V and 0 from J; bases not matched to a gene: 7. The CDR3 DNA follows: TGTGCCAGCAGCACCGGAGCGGGAGGGAACTCCTACGAGCAGTACTTC. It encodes CASSTGAGGNSYEQYF.

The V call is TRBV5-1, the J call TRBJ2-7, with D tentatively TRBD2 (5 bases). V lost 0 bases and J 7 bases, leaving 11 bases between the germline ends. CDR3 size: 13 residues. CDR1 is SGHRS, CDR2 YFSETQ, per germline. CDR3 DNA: TGCGCCAGCAGCTTGGAAGACCGGAGGGAGCAGTACTTC. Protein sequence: CASSLEDRREQYF.

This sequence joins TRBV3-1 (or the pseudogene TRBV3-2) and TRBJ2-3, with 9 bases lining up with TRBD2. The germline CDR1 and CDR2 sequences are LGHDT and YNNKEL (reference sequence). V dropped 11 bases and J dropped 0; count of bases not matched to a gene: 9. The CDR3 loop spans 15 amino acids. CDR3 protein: CAASPTSGSTDTQYF. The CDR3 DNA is TGTGCCGCCTCCCCGACTAGCGGAAGCACAGATACGCAGTATTTT.

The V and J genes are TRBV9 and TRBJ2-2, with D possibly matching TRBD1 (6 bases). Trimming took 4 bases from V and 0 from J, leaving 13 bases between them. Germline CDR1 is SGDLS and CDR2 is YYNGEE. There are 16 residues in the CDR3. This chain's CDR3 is CASSPRDIPNTGELFF. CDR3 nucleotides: TGTGCCAGCAGCCCTCGGGACATACCGAACACCGGGGAGCTGTTTTTT.

The CDR3 protein is CASSGTGGPKNIQYF. The CDR3 DNA follows: TGTGCCAGTAGTGGGACAGGGGGGCCCAAAAACATTCAGTACTTC. The chain joins TRBV19 to TRBJ2-4; 11 bases fit TRBD1. This CDR3 has 15 residues. From germline, CDR1 is LNHDA and CDR2 SQIVND (reference sequence). V trimming: 5 bases; J trimming: 2 bases; junction bases outside the gene matches: 2.

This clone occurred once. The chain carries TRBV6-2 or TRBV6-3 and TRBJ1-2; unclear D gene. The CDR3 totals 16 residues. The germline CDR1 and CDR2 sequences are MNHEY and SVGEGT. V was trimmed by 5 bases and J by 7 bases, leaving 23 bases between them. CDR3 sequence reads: CASSADLRTGFFGYTF. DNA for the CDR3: TGTGCCAGCAGTGCGGACTTAAGGACGGGTTTTTTTGGCTACACCTTC.

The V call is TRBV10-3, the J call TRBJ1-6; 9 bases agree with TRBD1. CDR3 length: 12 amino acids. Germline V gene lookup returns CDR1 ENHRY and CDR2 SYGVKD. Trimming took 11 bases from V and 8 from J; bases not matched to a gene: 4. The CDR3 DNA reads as TGTGCCGCCAGGACAGGGGATTCACCCCTCCACTTT. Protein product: CAARTGDSPLHF.

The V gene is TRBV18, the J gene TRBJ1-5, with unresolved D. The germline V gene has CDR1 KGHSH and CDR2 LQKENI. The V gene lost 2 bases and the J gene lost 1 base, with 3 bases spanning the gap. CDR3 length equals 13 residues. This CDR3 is CASSPISNQPQHF. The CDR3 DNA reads TGTGCCAGCTCACCAATAAGCAATCAGCCCCAGCATTTT.

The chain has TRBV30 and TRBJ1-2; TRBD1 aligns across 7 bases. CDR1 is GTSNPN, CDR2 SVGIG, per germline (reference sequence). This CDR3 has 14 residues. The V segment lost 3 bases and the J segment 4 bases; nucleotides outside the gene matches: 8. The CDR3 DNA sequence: TGTGCCTGGAGCAGAACACAGGGGTCCTATGGCTACACCTTC. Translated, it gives CAWSRTQGSYGYTF.

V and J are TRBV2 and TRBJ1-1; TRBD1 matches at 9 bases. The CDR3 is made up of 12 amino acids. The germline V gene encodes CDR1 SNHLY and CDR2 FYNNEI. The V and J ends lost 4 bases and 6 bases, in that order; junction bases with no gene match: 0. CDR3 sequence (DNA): TGTGCCAGCAGTGGGACAGGGGCTGAAGCTTTCTTT. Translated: CASSGTGAEAFF.

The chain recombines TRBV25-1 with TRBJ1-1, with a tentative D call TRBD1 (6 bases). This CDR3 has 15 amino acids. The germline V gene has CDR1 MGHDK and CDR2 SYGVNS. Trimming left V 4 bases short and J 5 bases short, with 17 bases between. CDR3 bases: TGTGCCAGCAGTGGACTCGGGACACTTGGTACTGAAGCTTTCTTT. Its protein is CASSGLGTLGTEAFF. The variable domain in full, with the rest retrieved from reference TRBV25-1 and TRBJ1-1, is EADIYQTPRYLVIGTGKKITLECSQTMGHDKMYWYQQDPGMELHLIHYSYGVNSTEKGDLSSESTVSRIRTEHFPLTLESARPSHTSQYLCASSGLGTLGTEAFFGQGTRLTVV.

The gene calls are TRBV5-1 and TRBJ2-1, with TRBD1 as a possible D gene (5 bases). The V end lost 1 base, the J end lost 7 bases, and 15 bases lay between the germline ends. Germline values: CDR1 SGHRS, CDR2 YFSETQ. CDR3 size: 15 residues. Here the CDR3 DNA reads TGCGCCAGCAGCTTGTTTCGGTCAGGGTCTAATGAGCAGTTCTTC. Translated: CASSLFRSGSNEQFF.

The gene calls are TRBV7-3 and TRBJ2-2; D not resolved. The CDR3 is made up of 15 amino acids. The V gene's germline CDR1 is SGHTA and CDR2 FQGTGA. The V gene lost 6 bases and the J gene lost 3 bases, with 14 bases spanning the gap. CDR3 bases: TGTGCCAGCAGACCTCCTTTGGGCGACACCGGGGAGCTGTTTTTT. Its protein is CASRPPLGDTGELFF.

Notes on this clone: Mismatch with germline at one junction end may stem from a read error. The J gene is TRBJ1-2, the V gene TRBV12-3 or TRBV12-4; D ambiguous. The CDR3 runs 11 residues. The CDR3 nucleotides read TGTGCCAGCAGTTTAGCGTACACAGACAACTTC. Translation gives CASSLAYTDNF.

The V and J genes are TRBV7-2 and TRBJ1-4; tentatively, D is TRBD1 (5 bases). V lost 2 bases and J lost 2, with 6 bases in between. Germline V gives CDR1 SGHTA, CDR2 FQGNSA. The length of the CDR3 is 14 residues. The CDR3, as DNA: TGTGCCAGCAGCTTAAAGGGGACTAATGAAAAACTGTTTTTT. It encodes CASSLKGTNEKLFF.

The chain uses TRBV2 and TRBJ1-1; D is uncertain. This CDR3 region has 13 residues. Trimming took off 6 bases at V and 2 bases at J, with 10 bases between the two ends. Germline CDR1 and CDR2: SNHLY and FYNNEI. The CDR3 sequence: CASSKEGNTEAFF. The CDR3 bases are TGTGCCAGCAGCAAAGAGGGAAACACTGAAGCTTTCTTT.

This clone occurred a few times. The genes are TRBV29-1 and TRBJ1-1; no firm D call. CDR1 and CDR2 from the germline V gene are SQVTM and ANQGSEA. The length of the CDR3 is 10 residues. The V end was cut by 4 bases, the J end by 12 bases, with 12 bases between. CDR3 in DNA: TGCAGCGTTGCGGTGGGAGATTCTTTCTTT. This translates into CSVAVGDSFF.

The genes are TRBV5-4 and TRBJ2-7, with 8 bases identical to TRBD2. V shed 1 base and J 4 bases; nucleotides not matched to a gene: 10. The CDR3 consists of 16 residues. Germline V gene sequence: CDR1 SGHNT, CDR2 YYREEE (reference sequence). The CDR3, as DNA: TGTGCCAGCAGCTTGCCAGTAACGGGAGGGGTATACGAGCAGTACTTC. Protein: CASSLPVTGGVYEQYF.

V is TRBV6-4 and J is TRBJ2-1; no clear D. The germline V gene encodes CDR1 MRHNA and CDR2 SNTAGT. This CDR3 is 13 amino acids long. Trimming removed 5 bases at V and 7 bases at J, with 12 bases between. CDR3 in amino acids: CASSSRLENEQFF. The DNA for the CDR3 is TGTGCCAGCAGTTCCCGACTGGAAAATGAGCAGTTCTTC.

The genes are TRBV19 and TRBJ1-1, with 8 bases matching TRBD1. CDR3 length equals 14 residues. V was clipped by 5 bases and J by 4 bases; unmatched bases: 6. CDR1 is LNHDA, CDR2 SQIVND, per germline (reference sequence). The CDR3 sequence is CASSVHQGATEAFF. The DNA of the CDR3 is TGTGCCAGTAGTGTCCATCAGGGGGCCACTGAAGCTTTCTTT.

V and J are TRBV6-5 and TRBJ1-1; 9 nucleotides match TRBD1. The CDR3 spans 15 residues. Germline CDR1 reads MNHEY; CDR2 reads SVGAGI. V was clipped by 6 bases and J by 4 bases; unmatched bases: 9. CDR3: CASRVRDRAGTEAFF. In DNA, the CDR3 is TGTGCCAGCAGGGTCCGGGACAGGGCCGGCACTGAAGCTTTCTTT.

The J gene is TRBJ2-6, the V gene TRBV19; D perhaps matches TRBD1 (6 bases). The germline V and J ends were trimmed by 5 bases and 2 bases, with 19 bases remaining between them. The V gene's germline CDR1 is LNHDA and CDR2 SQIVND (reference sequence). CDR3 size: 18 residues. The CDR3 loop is CASSPRGGNVPGANVLTF. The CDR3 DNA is TGTGCCAGTAGTCCCCGAGGGGGTAATGTCCCTGGGGCCAACGTCCTGACTTTC.

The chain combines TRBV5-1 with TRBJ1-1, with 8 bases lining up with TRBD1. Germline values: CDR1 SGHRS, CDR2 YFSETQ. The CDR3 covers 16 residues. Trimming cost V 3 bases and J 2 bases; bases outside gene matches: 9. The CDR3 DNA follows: TGCGCCAGCAGCTGGAATACGGGACAGGCCAACACTGAAGCTTTCTTT. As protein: CASSWNTGQANTEAFF.

CDR3 in amino acids: CASYPDRAEGYTF. The CDR3 DNA sequence: TGTGCCAGTTACCCCGACAGGGCAGAAGGCTACACCTTC. This chain uses TRBV19 with TRBJ1-2; 7 bases line up with TRBD1. J was trimmed by 8 bases and V by 8 bases; bases with no gene match: 11. The CDR3 runs 13 residues. From germline, CDR1 is LNHDA and CDR2 SQIVND (reference sequence). Filled out from reference TRBV19 and TRBJ1-2, the complete variable domain reads DGGITQSPKYLFRKEGQNVTLSCEQNLNHDAMYWYRQDPGQGLRLIYYSQIVNDFQKGDIAEGYSVSREKKESFPLTVTSAQKNPTAFYLCASYPDRAEGYTFGSGTRLTVV.